The 12 T cell receptor beta chains below were found in one sample sequenced in a study of blood T cells in healthy people across ages. Through a sample-barcoded 5' primer and a J-beta primer mix, a second PCR was run for roughly 7 to 11 cycles. In TCRdb, the 5' RACE reads were re-called with MiXCR into one record per CDR3 protein. The sample lists around 1,000,000 distinct CDR3 sequences; under 30% were seen once. The sample was also reused in another study, on T cells of mothers and their children.

The material sequenced was blood. These receptors came from a girl aged 2 to 10 in good health.

The table lists this clonotype with a few counts. The chain joins TRBV27 to TRBJ1-2; D possibly corresponds to TRBD1 (5 bases). Trimming cost V 7 bases and J 6 bases, with 18 bases left between them. Germline CDR1 is MNHEY and CDR2 is SMNVEV (reference sequence). The CDR3 loop spans 14 amino acids. CDR3 region: CASTTLTGGDGYTF. For the CDR3, the DNA is TGTGCCAGCACCACGCTCACAGGCGGCGATGGCTACACCTTC.

The gene calls are TRBV29-1 and TRBJ2-1; D gene unclear. This CDR3 has 12 residues. Germline values: CDR1 SQVTM, CDR2 ANQGSEA. V was shortened by 1 base and J by 6 bases, with 7 bases between the two germline ends. The CDR3 sequence: CSVEASGNEQFF. CDR3 in DNA: TGCAGCGTTGAAGCTAGTGGCAATGAGCAGTTCTTC.

The gene calls are TRBV11-2 and TRBJ2-1; the D gene is possibly TRBD2 (7 bases). Germline V CDR1 and CDR2: SGHAT, FQNNGV. V lost 4 bases and J lost 11, with 18 bases in between. This CDR3 region has 14 residues. CDR3 nucleotide sequence: TGTGCCAGCAGCTCCCACGGGGGGCCGGCAAAGCAGTTCTTC. Translated: CASSSHGGPAKQFF.

The V and J genes are TRBV12-3 or TRBV12-4 and TRBJ1-5; D perhaps matches TRBD1 (6 bases). There are 15 residues in the CDR3. The V gene lost 6 bases and the J gene lost 5 bases, with 17 bases spanning the gap. The CDR3 region has the DNA TGTGCCAGCAGCGTAGGGGGGATTGATTATCAGCCCCAGCATTTT. Protein product: CASSVGGIDYQPQHF.

The J gene is TRBJ2-5, the V gene TRBV4-3; 13 nucleotides match TRBD2. V was clipped by 4 bases and J by 3 bases; unmatched bases: 2. CDR1 and CDR2 (germline): LGHNA, YSLEER. The CDR3 is 15 residues long. As DNA, the CDR3 is TGCGCCAGCAGCCGAGGGACTAGCGGGGAAGAGACCCAGTACTTC. Its translation: CASSRGTSGEETQYF.

The V call is TRBV28, the J call TRBJ1-1, with a possible D match to TRBD1 (5 bases). Germline CDR1 is MDHEN and CDR2 is SYDVKM. Trimming removed 5 bases at V and 4 bases at J, with 14 bases between. The CDR3 spans 14 residues. The CDR3 nucleotides are TGTGCCAGCAGTCGGAGGGGAGTTCGCACTGAAGCTTTCTTT. This gives the protein CASSRRGVRTEAFF.

This clonotype has only a few counts. The V call is TRBV5-5, the J call TRBJ2-7, with D perhaps TRBD2 (6 bases). The CDR3 totals 15 residues. Germline assignment: CDR1 SGHKS and CDR2 YYEKEE (reference sequence). Trimming stripped 3 bases from V and 1 base from J, with 14 bases between. CDR3 protein: CASSSPTGGSYEQYF. The CDR3 DNA sequence: TGTGCCAGCAGCTCTCCAACCGGAGGGTCCTACGAGCAGTACTTC.

This clonotype was seen a few times. The chain links TRBV5-6 to TRBJ1-1; no definite D call. The CDR3 covers 13 residues. Looked up from germline, CDR1 is SGHDT and CDR2 is YYEEEE. Trimming removed 2 bases from V and 1 base from J, with 6 bases in between. CDR3 bases: TGTGCCAGCAGCTTAAGTTGGAACACTGAAGCTTTCTTT. It translates to CASSLSWNTEAFF.

There are a few counts of this clonotype. The chain joins TRBV20-1 to TRBJ2-5; no reliable D call. Deletions cut 0 bases from V and 2 bases from J, with 13 bases between. The V gene's germline CDR1 is DFQATT and CDR2 SNEGSKA (reference sequence). CDR3 size: 15 residues. The CDR3 sequence: CSARDDRASQETQYF. The CDR3 coding sequence is TGCAGTGCTAGAGATGACCGAGCGTCACAAGAGACCCAGTACTTC.

The V gene is TRBV11-3, the J gene TRBJ1-2; unclear D gene. Germline V gene sequence: CDR1 SGHNT, CDR2 YENEEA. This CDR3 has 11 residues. V was cut by 4 bases and J by 7 bases, with 7 bases left in between. The CDR3 DNA follows: TGTGCCAGCAGCTCCTTGGGTGGCTACACCTTC. Encoded protein: CASSSLGGYTF.

The chain couples TRBV20-1 to TRBJ2-3; D is unclear. Germline lookup yields CDR1 DFQATT and CDR2 SNEGSKA (reference sequence). V was clipped by 0 bases and J by 8 bases, with 21 bases between them. The length of the CDR3 is 16 residues. CDR3 sequence reads: CSARDLMGPTQVTQYF. The CDR3 coding sequence is TGCAGTGCTAGAGATCTCATGGGCCCGACCCAGGTTACGCAGTATTTT.

The chain has TRBV29-1 and TRBJ2-5; TRBD2 agrees at 10 bases. TRBJ2-1 explains the end of the DNA better; the J call may be wrong. The CDR3 totals 14 residues. Germline CDR1 and CDR2: SQVTM and ANQGSEA. The CDR3 spells CSVGTSEPYNEQFF. The DNA of the CDR3 is TGCAGCGTGGGGACTAGCGAACCGTACAATGAGCAGTTCTTC.